Each of the 16 T cell receptor beta chains below was sequenced from the same sample in a study of CD8 T cells in ankylosing spondylitis. TCRdb reanalysed the 5' RACE reads using MiXCR and keeps one entry per CDR3 protein. The sample carries fewer than 550,000 distinct CDR3 sequences, about 5% recorded once. The antigens for these receptors are not known. Findings and limits, study-wide: Ankylosing spondylitis blood seemed to carry a telltale TCR beta motif made of seven or eight highly homologous variants.

The sequenced sample consisted of blood, either unsorted or a sorted T cell fraction (not recorded which). Receptors originate from a male donor with ankylosing spondylitis.

This clonotype has ten or more counts. The chain links TRBV4-2 to TRBJ2-7; possible D gene TRBD2, 5 bases. The CDR3 contains 15 residues. Trimming pared 0 bases from V and 0 bases from J, leaving 9 bases between. CDR1 is LGHNA, CDR2 YNFKEQ, per germline. CDR3 sequence: CASSQEDLDSYEQYF. CDR3 DNA sequence: TGTGCCAGCAGCCAAGAGGACTTGGACTCCTACGAGCAGTACTTC.

The chain has TRBV12-3 or TRBV12-4 and TRBJ1-2; D gene uncertain. Trimming stripped 5 bases from V and 7 bases from J, with 11 bases between. The CDR3 sequence is 12 residues long. The CDR3: CASSLSEGGYTF. The CDR3 DNA reads as TGTGCCAGCAGTCTTAGTGAGGGTGGCTACACCTTC.

This clonotype was seen ten or more times. J is TRBJ1-5 and V is TRBV7-2, with 9 bases identical to TRBD1. The CDR3 extends over 15 amino acids. V lost 2 bases and J lost 3; bases outside the gene matches: 2. Germline CDR1 and CDR2: SGHTA and FQGNSA. Here the CDR3 DNA reads TGTGCCAGCAGCTTAAGGACAGGGGCCAATCAGCCCCAGCATTTT. It yields the protein CASSLRTGANQPQHF.

At least ten counts were recorded for this clonotype. V usage is TRBV12-3 or TRBV12-4 and J usage is TRBJ1-5, with 7 positions matching TRBD1. This CDR3 is 15 amino acids long. Germline trimming cut 5 bases from V and 0 bases from J; bases unmatched to any gene: 4. CDR3 sequence: CASSRTGFSNQPQHF. The DNA of the CDR3 is TGTGCCAGCAGTCGGACAGGATTTAGCAATCAGCCCCAGCATTTT.

This clonotype has ten or more counts. The rearrangement uses TRBV9 and TRBJ2-7, with D perhaps given as TRBD1 or TRBD2 (5 bases each). Germline-derived CDR1 and CDR2 are SGDLS and YYNGEE. The CDR3 contains 15 residues. V dropped 4 bases and J dropped 2 bases, with 16 bases sitting between them. The CDR3: CASSPVGTEPYEQYF. As DNA, the CDR3 is TGTGCCAGCAGCCCGGTGGGGACGGAGCCCTACGAGCAGTACTTC.

This clonotype was seen only a few times. The chain recombines TRBV15 with TRBJ2-1; D is ambiguous. The CDR3 loop spans 17 amino acids. The V end was cut by 1 base, the J end by 4 bases, with 17 bases between. Germline CDR1 LNHNV, CDR2 YYDKDF (reference sequence). The CDR3 protein is CATSRGVGVGFYNEQFF. For the CDR3, the DNA is TGTGCCACCAGCAGAGGAGTCGGTGTAGGCTTTTACAATGAGCAGTTCTTC.

This clonotype was seen at least ten times. The CDR3 DNA follows: TGTGCCAGCAGCTTCGGGACTAGCAGGATCTACGAGCAGTACTTC. Translated, it gives CASSFGTSRIYEQYF. The rearrangement links TRBV9 to TRBJ2-7; 9 bases are a match to TRBD2. Germline V gives CDR1 SGDLS, CDR2 YYNGEE. V was pared by 4 bases and J by 3 bases, with 8 bases of the junction left unmatched. This CDR3 has 15 amino acids.

This clonotype was observed many times. This chain uses TRBV7-3 with TRBJ2-1, with D possibly TRBD2 on 6 matching bases. CDR3 length: 16 residues. In germline, CDR1 is SGHTA, CDR2 FQGTGA. V was clipped by 2 bases and J by 1 base, with 12 bases between them. CDR3 protein: CASSLSSSASYNEQFF. DNA for the CDR3: TGTGCCAGCAGCTTATCCTCTAGCGCTTCCTACAATGAGCAGTTCTTC. The full variable domain, with the rest looked up from reference TRBV7-3 and TRBJ2-1, is GAGVSQTPSNKVTEKGKYVELRCDPISGHTALYWYRQSLGQGPEFLIYFQGTGAADDSGLPNDRFFAVRPEGSVSTLKIQRTERGDSAVYLCASSLSSSASYNEQFFGPGTRLTVL.

Ten or more counts support this clonotype. The J gene is TRBJ2-1, the V gene TRBV28; D is perhaps TRBD2 (6 bases). CDR1 is MDHEN, CDR2 SYDVKM, per germline. Deletions cut 8 bases from V and 8 bases from J, with 19 bases between. This CDR3 contains 14 residues. The CDR3 is CASGALAGGHEQFF. The CDR3 nucleotides are TGTGCCAGCGGTGCTCTTGCCGGGGGTCATGAGCAGTTCTTC.

This clonotype was counted many times. The chain employs TRBV29-1 and TRBJ2-4, with D hard to call. The CDR3 extends over 13 amino acids. CDR1 SQVTM and CDR2 ANQGSEA come from the germline V gene. Trimming removed 3 bases at V and 6 bases at J, with 12 bases between. The CDR3 loop reads CSVENPGGNIQYF. DNA of the CDR3: TGCAGCGTTGAGAACCCCGGCGGAAACATTCAGTACTTC.

The sample holds many counts of this clonotype. This chain uses TRBV10-3 with TRBJ2-1, with TRBD1 matching over 10 bases. CDR3 size: 14 residues. Germline V gene lookup returns CDR1 ENHRY and CDR2 SYGVKD. V lost 4 bases to trimming and J lost 8 bases; unmatched junction nucleotides: 5. CDR3 sequence (DNA): TGTGCCATCAGTGGAGACAGGGGGCAGTATGAGCAGTTCTTC. Translated: CAISGDRGQYEQFF.

The chain links TRBV30 to TRBJ2-5; no reliable D call. The CDR3 is 12 residues long. The ends were cut back, 1 base at V and 4 bases at J, with 7 bases in the middle. Germline CDR1 is GTSNPN and CDR2 is SVGIG (reference sequence). The CDR3 loop is CAWSATGETQYF. The CDR3 DNA sequence: TGTGCCTGGAGTGCCACCGGAGAGACCCAGTACTTC.

This clonotype was seen repeatedly, ten times or more. The chain combines TRBV7-2 with TRBJ2-3; 10 bases fit TRBD2. Trimming removed 3 bases from V and 3 bases from J; junction bases left unmatched: 3. The CDR3 runs 15 residues. Per the germline V gene, CDR1 is SGHTA and CDR2 is FQGNSA. The CDR3 bases are TGTGCCAGCAGCTTTCTAGCGGGGGTTACAGATACGCAGTATTTT. It yields the protein CASSFLAGVTDTQYF.

The V and J genes are TRBV20-1 and TRBJ2-4; 8 bases match TRBD2. The V gene's germline CDR1 is DFQATT and CDR2 SNEGSKA (reference sequence). This CDR3 comprises 17 residues. V shed 5 bases and J 6 bases; nucleotides not matched to a gene: 18. The CDR3 reads CSACGREGERGRNIQYF. CDR3 in DNA: TGCAGTGCTTGTGGCCGGGAGGGGGAGCGAGGAAGAAACATTCAGTACTTC.

Many counts were recorded for this clonotype. The CDR3: CASSEIPYGYTF. CDR3 sequence (DNA): TGTGCCAGCAGTGAAATCCCATACGGCTACACCTTC. The chain couples TRBV6-1 to TRBJ1-2; D ambiguous. Germline CDR1 is MNHNS and CDR2 is SASEGT. The CDR3 totals 12 residues. Deletions cut 2 bases from V and 8 bases from J, with 9 bases between.

This clonotype came up many times. The rearrangement joins TRBV12-3 or TRBV12-4 to TRBJ2-4; 9 bases map to TRBD1. The ends lost 4 bases at V and 8 bases at J; junction bases unmatched: 6. This CDR3 is 14 amino acids long. The CDR3 here is CASSSSRQGDIQYF. The CDR3 DNA follows: TGTGCCAGCAGTTCGTCCCGACAGGGGGACATTCAGTACTTC.